This is a list of T cell receptor beta chains from one sample in a study of T-cell reconstitution after alpha-beta-depleted transplantation in children. TCRdb re-called the PCR reads through MiXCR, storing one row per CDR3 protein. The table lists roughly 350,000 distinct CDR3 sequences, over 9% of them singletons. The source was PBMCs from the stem cell graft donor, collected from the stem cell graft. These receptors came from a human donor who donated a stem cell graft to a child with acute lymphoblastic leukemia. The CDR3 runs from the conserved cysteine through the conserved F or W. The order of the fields is V gene, clone size, CDR3 length, J gene, D gene, CDR3 protein, CDR3 DNA. D genes are given only for firm matches. Some rows mark clone size as missing; the rest say once, few, many or name a class of expanded clone.

TRBV6-2/TRBV6-3	many	13	TRBJ2-1	.	CASRQDLAGEQFF	TGTGCCAGCAGACAAGACTTAGCAGGTGAGCAGTTCTTC
TRBV6-2/TRBV6-3	.	14	TRBJ2-1	TRBD2	CASTWASGRLEQFF	TGTGCCAGCACCTGGGCTAGCGGGCGGCTTGAGCAGTTCTTC
TRBV28	few	16	TRBJ2-3	TRBD2	CASSFLFVAGEDTQYF	TGTGCCAGCAGTTTTTTGTTTGTAGCGGGAGAAGATACGCAGTATTTT
TRBV4-3	few	17	TRBJ2-1	TRBD2	CASSSGTSGSKLNEQFF	TGCGCCAGCAGCTCGGGGACTAGCGGGAGTAAACTCAATGAGCAGTTCTTC
TRBV5-1	many	15	TRBJ2-3	.	CASSLAQANTDTQYF	TGCGCCAGCAGCTTGGCACAGGCCAACACAGATACGCAGTATTTT
TRBV4-2	.	16	TRBJ1-2	TRBD1	CASSQDGTVSNYGYTF	TGTGCCAGCAGCCAAGACGGGACAGTTTCTAACTATGGCTACACCTTC
TRBV20-1	few	14	TRBJ1-1	.	CSARPSVEAVGAFF	TGCAGTGCTAGGCCCAGCGTAGAGGCAGTCGGAGCTTTCTTT
TRBV7-2	few	14	TRBJ2-5	TRBD2	CASTRGGYQETQYF	TGTGCCAGCACCCGGGGGGGTTATCAAGAGACCCAGTACTTC
TRBV6-1	.	16	TRBJ2-5	TRBD2	CASRARTSGRGETQYF	TGTGCCAGCAGGGCGCGGACTAGCGGGAGAGGAGAGACCCAGTACTTC
TRBV4-2	few	16	TRBJ2-5	.	CASSQVRSDGQETQYF	TGTGCCAGCAGCCAAGTACGGTCGGACGGACAAGAGACCCAGTACTTC
TRBV5-1	.	14	TRBJ2-2	.	CASSPPGNTGELFF	TGCGCCAGCAGCCCTCCGGGGAACACCGGGGAGCTGTTTTTT
TRBV7-9	many	11	TRBJ2-7	.	CASSSAYEQYF	TGTGCCAGCAGTTCCGCCTACGAGCAGTACTTC
TRBV5-1	few	14	TRBJ2-1	.	CASSLESAYNEQFF	TGCGCCAGCAGCTTGGAGTCAGCCTACAATGAGCAGTTCTTC
TRBV4-3	.	15	TRBJ2-7	.	CASSHTRTVVYEQYF	TGCGCCAGCAGCCATACTAGGACAGTCGTCTACGAGCAGTACTTC